The clone carrying this TCR beta chain was detected ten times or more. This sample was taken from a study of lung T cells in sarcoidosis with Löfgren's syndrome. V trimming: 4 bases; J trimming: 5 bases; junction bases outside the gene matches: 6. The germline V gene has CDR1 SEHNR and CDR2 FQNEAQ (reference sequence). The CDR3 totals 14 residues. TCRdb re-derived calls from the reads in MiXCR, one entry per CDR3 protein. Here the sample spans 55,000 to 80,000 distinct CDR3 sequences, 20% to 25% being singletons. V usage is TRBV7-9 and J usage is TRBJ2-3; 7 bases are a match to TRBD1. The clonotype comes from a human donor with sarcoidosis (Löfgren's syndrome or another form), or a control subject (not recorded which). The sample comprised CD4+ T cells from PBMCs. The CDR3 sequence is CASSSPSGGDTQYF. CDR3 nucleotides: TGTGCCAGCAGCTCCCCCTCAGGGGGAGATACGCAGTATTTT.